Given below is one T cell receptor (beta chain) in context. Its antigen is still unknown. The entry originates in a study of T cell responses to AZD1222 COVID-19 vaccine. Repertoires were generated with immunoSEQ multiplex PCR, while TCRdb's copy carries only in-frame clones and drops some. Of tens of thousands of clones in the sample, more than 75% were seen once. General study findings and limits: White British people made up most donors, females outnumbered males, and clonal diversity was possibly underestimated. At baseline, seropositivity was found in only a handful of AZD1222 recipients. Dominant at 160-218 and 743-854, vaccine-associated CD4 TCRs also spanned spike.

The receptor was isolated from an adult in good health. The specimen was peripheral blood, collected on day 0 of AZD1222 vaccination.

This CDR3 reads CASSQDYGGFGYGYTF. For the CDR3, the DNA is TGTGCCAGCAGCCAAGATTATGGGGGTTTTGGCTATGGCTACACCTTC. The V gene is TRBV14, the J gene TRBJ1-2, with D maybe TRBD1 (5 bases). CDR1 is SGHDN and CDR2 is FVKESK in the germline V gene. Between the trimmed V and J ends, which lost 0 bases and 4 bases, there was a span of 15 bases. There are 16 residues in the CDR3.